The rows below give T cell receptor beta chains drawn from one sample of a study of blood T cell repertoires in COVID-19. Sequenced by immunoSEQ multiplex PCR; TCRdb stores in-frame clones only, minus some. This repertoire shows under 250,000 clones, around 78% found once; its top ten account for about 2.5%. The sample taken for sequencing was peripheral blood. These receptors originate from a woman between 65 and 79 years old with active or convalescent COVID-19. Both conserved end residues are part of each CDR3. A D gene is named only where the DNA matches it firmly. Size values are once, few and many counts, or a class for expanded clones, and some rows have none.

TRBV7-2	-	TRBJ1-2	TRBD1	CASSPRTGANYGYTF	TGTGCCAGCAGCCCAAGGACAGGGGCTAACTATGGCTACACCTTC
TRBV29-1	once	TRBJ2-1	TRBD1	CSVGAQGYYNEQFF	TGCAGCGTTGGGGCACAGGGGTATTACAATGAGCAGTTCTTC
TRBV18	-	TRBJ2-7	-	CASSPLIEDEQYF	TGTGCCAGCTCACCACTAATCGAGGACGAGCAGTACTTC
TRBV28	-	TRBJ1-2	-	CASSTRRGGHGYTF	TGTGCCAGCAGTACCCGCCGCGGGGGACATGGCTACACCTTC
TRBV20-1	-	TRBJ2-5	-	CSASPSETQYF	TGCAGTGCTAGCCCATCAGAGACCCAGTACTTC
TRBV13	-	TRBJ2-7	TRBD2	CASSLEGIGAGVGEQYF	TGTGCCAGCAGCTTAGAGGGGATCGGAGCGGGAGTAGGCGAGCAGTACTTC
TRBV5-4	-	TRBJ2-7	-	CASSAGPGASYEQYF	TGTGCCAGCAGCGCGGGTCCGGGTGCCTCCTACGAGCAGTACTTC
TRBV3-1/TRBV3-2	-	TRBJ1-2	-	CASSQVSYGYTF	TGTGCCAGCAGCCAAGTATCCTATGGCTACACCTTC
TRBV6-6	-	TRBJ1-1	-	CASSYSNVQRTEAFF	TGTGCCAGCAGTTACTCGAATGTGCAGAGGACTGAAGCTTTCTTT
TRBV5-4	-	TRBJ2-7	-	CASSVQGGAYEQYF	TGTGCCAGCAGCGTCCAAGGCGGAGCCTACGAGCAGTACTTC
TRBV6-2/TRBV6-3	-	TRBJ1-1	-	CASSFRQTTESFEAFF	TGTGCCAGCAGTTTCCGACAGACCACGGAGTCTTTCGAAGCTTTCTTT
TRBV27	-	TRBJ1-2	TRBD1	CASSWYGTGGNGYTF	TGTGCCAGCAGTTGGTACGGGACAGGGGGCAATGGCTACACCTTC
TRBV5-1	-	TRBJ2-1	-	CASSLRAGGYNEQFF	TGCGCCAGCAGCTTGCGAGCGGGCGGATACAATGAGCAGTTCTTC
TRBV30	-	TRBJ1-5	-	CAWSVKGSQPQHF	TGTGCCTGGAGTGTAAAGGGGTCTCAGCCCCAGCATTTT
TRBV2	-	TRBJ2-1	TRBD2	CASIPLRGLAGAHEQFF	TGTGCCAGCATCCCCCTTCGGGGGCTAGCGGGAGCCCATGAGCAGTTCTTC
TRBV4-1	-	TRBJ2-7	TRBD2	CASSQGRTSEDYEQYF	TGCGCCAGCAGCCAAGGTCGGACTAGCGAGGACTACGAGCAGTACTTC
TRBV27	-	TRBJ2-6	-	CASSLRQGLGGANVLTF	TGTGCCAGCAGTCTCCGACAGGGACTAGGGGGGGCCAACGTCCTGACTTTC
TRBV30	-	TRBJ1-1	-	CAWGHGRVETFF	TGTGCCTGGGGACACGGGCGGGTCGAGACTTTCTTT
TRBV25-1	once	TRBJ1-2	TRBD1	CASSEYGPGQGKNGYTF	TGTGCCAGCAGTGAATATGGACCCGGACAGGGAAAGAATGGCTACACCTTC
TRBV19	-	TRBJ1-3	TRBD1	CASHTGASGNTIYF	TGTGCCAGCCATACAGGGGCCTCTGGAAACACCATATATTTT
TRBV19	-	TRBJ2-7	TRBD2	CASSITFGGGLEQYF	TGTGCCAGTAGTATCACGTTCGGGGGGGGCCTCGAGCAGTACTTC
TRBV6-5	-	TRBJ1-1	TRBD1	CASSYAQGPNTEAFF	TGTGCCAGCAGTTACGCACAGGGGCCGAACACTGAAGCTTTCTTT
TRBV15	-	TRBJ2-3	-	CATSRGLGANTQYF	TGTGCCACCAGCAGAGGCCTAGGGGCAAATACGCAGTATTTT
TRBV28	-	TRBJ2-7	TRBD1	CASSSPGQGDEQYF	TGTGCCAGCAGTTCGCCGGGACAGGGGGACGAGCAGTACTTC
TRBV18	-	TRBJ1-3	-	CASTDGVGGNTIYF	TGTGCCAGTACGGACGGGGTTGGTGGAAACACCATATATTTT
TRBV4-2	once	TRBJ2-3	TRBD2	CASSLTSGRQAHTQYF	TGTGCCAGCAGCCTAACTAGCGGCCGACAGGCGCATACGCAGTATTTT
TRBV3-1/TRBV3-2	few	TRBJ2-7	TRBD2	CASSQASGGTYEQYF	TGTGCCAGCAGCCAAGCTAGCGGGGGTACCTACGAGCAGTACTTC
TRBV4-3	-	TRBJ2-5	TRBD1	CASSQDLGGSKETQYF	TGCGCCAGCAGCCAAGATCTAGGGGGCTCGAAGGAGACCCAGTACTTC
TRBV4-3	-	TRBJ1-4	-	CASSQDWRGWTEKLFF	TGCGCCAGCAGCCAAGATTGGCGGGGATGGACTGAAAAACTGTTTTTT
TRBV5-3	-	TRBJ2-1	-	CARSWGGHTPSSYNEQFF	TGTGCCAGAAGCTGGGGGGGACACACACCGTCATCCTACAATGAGCAGTTCTTC
TRBV20-1	few	TRBJ1-6	-	CSASSPDRGVYSPLHF	TGCAGTGCTAGTTCCCCCGACCGGGGGGTATATTCACCCCTCCACTTT
TRBV6-6	-	TRBJ2-7	TRBD2	CASSPPPGLGHYEQYF	TGTGCCAGCAGCCCACCGCCGGGACTAGGTCATTACGAGCAGTACTTC
TRBV11-2	-	TRBJ2-6	-	CASSSRAPTGAGANVLTF	TGTGCCAGCAGCTCTAGAGCCCCGACAGGCGCTGGGGCCAACGTCCTGACTTTC
TRBV12-3/TRBV12-4	-	TRBJ1-1	-	CASSQQVNTEAFF	TGTGCCAGCAGTCAACAGGTGAACACTGAAGCTTTCTTT
TRBV7-6	-	TRBJ1-3	TRBD1	CASSLEGTGSGNSGNTIYF	TGTGCCAGCAGCTTAGAAGGGACAGGGAGTGGGAACTCTGGAAACACCATATATTTT
TRBV2	-	TRBJ2-1	-	CASSATSSSYNEQFF	TGTGCCAGCTCTGCTACGTCTAGCTCCTACAATGAGCAGTTCTTC
TRBV19	-	TRBJ2-1	TRBD2	CASSFSGGAGNEQFF	TGTGCCAGTAGTTTTAGCGGGGGGGCGGGTAATGAGCAGTTCTTC
TRBV18	-	TRBJ1-1	-	CASSSTGMNTEAFF	TGTGCCAGCTCATCGACAGGTATGAACACTGAAGCTTTCTTT
TRBV3-1/TRBV3-2	-	TRBJ2-3	-	CASTDSASTDTQYF	TGTGCCAGCACAGACTCTGCGAGCACAGATACGCAGTATTTT
TRBV5-1	-	TRBJ1-2	-	CASSLADPRENGYTF	TGCGCCAGCAGCTTGGCTGATCCAAGGGAGAATGGCTACACCTTC
TRBV24-1	few	TRBJ1-2	-	CATSDPGQGYGYTF	TGTGCCACCAGTGATCCCGGGCAGGGATATGGCTACACCTTC
TRBV4-1	-	TRBJ2-2	TRBD2	CASSQGLGRGGNGELFF	TGCGCCAGCAGCCAAGGGCTCGGGCGGGGGGGAAACGGGGAGCTGTTTTTT
TRBV4-2	-	TRBJ2-5	TRBD2	CASSPLERGEEETQYF	TGTGCCAGCAGCCCCTTGGAGCGGGGGGAGGAAGAGACCCAGTACTTC
TRBV3-1/TRBV3-2	-	TRBJ2-2	-	CASSSGGTNTGELFF	TGTGCCAGCAGTAGCGGCGGGACGAACACCGGGGAGCTGTTTTTT
TRBV5-1	-	TRBJ1-2	-	CASSPLSQSNYGYTF	TGCGCCAGCAGCCCCTTGTCACAGTCTAACTATGGCTACACCTTC
TRBV6-5	once	TRBJ2-2	TRBD1	CASSPTGGITGELFF	TGTGCCAGCAGCCCGACAGGGGGCATCACCGGGGAGCTGTTTTTT
TRBV5-6	-	TRBJ2-5	TRBD2	CASARGGAQETQYF	TGTGCCAGTGCCCGCGGGGGGGCTCAAGAGACCCAGTACTTC
TRBV7-9	-	TRBJ2-7	-	CASSLSAGADYFSEQYF	TGTGCCAGCAGCTTATCCGCGGGGGCCGATTATTTTTCCGAGCAGTACTTC
TRBV5-1	-	TRBJ2-7	TRBD2	CASSLGAGGPYEQYF	TGCGCCAGCAGCTTGGGAGCGGGAGGGCCCTACGAGCAGTACTTC
TRBV13	-	TRBJ1-1	-	CASSSPGNTEAFF	TGTGCCAGCAGCTCCCCAGGTAACACTGAAGCTTTCTTT
TRBV29-1	-	TRBJ1-2	-	CSVGEVDYGYTF	TGCAGCGTTGGAGAGGTAGACTATGGCTACACCTTC
TRBV19	-	TRBJ2-3	TRBD2	CASMGTSGSTDTQYF	TGTGCCAGTATGGGGACTAGCGGAAGCACAGATACGCAGTATTTT
TRBV30	-	TRBJ1-4	-	CAWSRNEKLFF	TGTGCCTGGAGCCGGAATGAAAAACTGTTTTTT
TRBV30	-	TRBJ1-5	-	CAWSSLDRDNQPQHF	TGTGCCTGGAGTTCCTTGGACAGAGACAATCAGCCCCAGCATTTT
TRBV7-9	-	TRBJ2-7	-	CASSAGTEYEQYF	TGTGCCAGCAGCGCAGGAACGGAATACGAGCAGTACTTC
TRBV2	-	TRBJ2-7	-	CASSVSGVIEQYF	TGTGCCAGCAGTGTGTCGGGAGTGATCGAGCAGTACTTC
TRBV5-1	-	TRBJ2-3	-	CASSLAPGGTDTQYF	TGCGCCAGCAGCTTGGCCCCAGGGGGCACAGATACGCAGTATTTT
TRBV7-8	-	TRBJ2-7	TRBD2	CASSLVGGLGGEQYF	TGTGCCAGCAGCTTAGTTGGGGGATTGGGAGGGGAGCAGTACTTC
TRBV18	-	TRBJ1-4	-	CASSPGTFDSWQLFF	TGTGCCAGCTCACCCGGAACCTTTGATAGCTGGCAACTGTTTTTT